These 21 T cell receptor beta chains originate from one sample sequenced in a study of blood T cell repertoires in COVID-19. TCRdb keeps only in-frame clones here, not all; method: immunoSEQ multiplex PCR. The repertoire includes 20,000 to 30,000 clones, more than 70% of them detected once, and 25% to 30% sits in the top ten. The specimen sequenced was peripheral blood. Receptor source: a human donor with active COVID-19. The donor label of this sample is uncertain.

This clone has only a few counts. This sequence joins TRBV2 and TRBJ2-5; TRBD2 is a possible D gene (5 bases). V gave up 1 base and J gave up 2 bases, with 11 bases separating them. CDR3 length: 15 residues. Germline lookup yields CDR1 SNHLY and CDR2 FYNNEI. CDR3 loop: CASSEGGSLQETQYF. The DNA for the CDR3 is TGTGCCAGCAGTGAAGGAGGGAGCCTACAAGAGACCCAGTACTTC.

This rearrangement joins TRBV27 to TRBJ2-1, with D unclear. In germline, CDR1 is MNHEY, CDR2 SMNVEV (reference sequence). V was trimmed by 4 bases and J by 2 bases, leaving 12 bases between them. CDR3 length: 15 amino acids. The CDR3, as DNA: TGTGCCAGCAGTTATCAAACCGCGACCTACAATGAGCAGTTCTTC. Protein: CASSYQTATYNEQFF.

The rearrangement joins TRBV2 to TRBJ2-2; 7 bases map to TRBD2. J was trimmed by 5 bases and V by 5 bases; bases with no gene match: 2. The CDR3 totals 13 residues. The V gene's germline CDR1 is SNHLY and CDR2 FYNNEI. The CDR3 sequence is CASSRGRTGELFF. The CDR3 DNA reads TGTGCCAGCAGTCGCGGGAGAACCGGGGAGCTGTTTTTT.

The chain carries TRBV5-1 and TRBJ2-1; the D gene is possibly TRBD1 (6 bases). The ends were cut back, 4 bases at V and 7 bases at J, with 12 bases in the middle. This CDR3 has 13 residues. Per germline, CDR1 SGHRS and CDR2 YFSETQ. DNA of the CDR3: TGCGCCAGCAGCCAGACAGGTTGGAATGAGCAGTTCTTC. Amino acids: CASSQTGWNEQFF. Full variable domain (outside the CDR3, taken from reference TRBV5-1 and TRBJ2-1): KAGVTQTPRYLIKTRGQQVTLSCSPISGHRSVSWYQQTPGQGLQFLFEYFSETQRNKGNFPGRFSGRQFSNSRSEMNVSTLELGDSALYLCASSQTGWNEQFFGPGTRLTVL.

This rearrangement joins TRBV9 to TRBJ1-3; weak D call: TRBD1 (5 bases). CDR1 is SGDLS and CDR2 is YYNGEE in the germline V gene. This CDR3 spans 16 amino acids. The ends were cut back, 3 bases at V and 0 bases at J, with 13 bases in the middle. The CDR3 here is CASSGRDGFSGNTIYF. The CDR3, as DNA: TGTGCCAGCAGCGGGAGGGACGGCTTCTCTGGAAACACCATATATTTT.

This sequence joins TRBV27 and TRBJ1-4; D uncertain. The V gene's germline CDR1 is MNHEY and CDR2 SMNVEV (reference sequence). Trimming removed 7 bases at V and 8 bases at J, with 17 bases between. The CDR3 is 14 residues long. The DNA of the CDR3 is TGTGCCAGCACCAACCGCGGGTCGGGAGAAAAACTGTTTTTT. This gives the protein CASTNRGSGEKLFF.

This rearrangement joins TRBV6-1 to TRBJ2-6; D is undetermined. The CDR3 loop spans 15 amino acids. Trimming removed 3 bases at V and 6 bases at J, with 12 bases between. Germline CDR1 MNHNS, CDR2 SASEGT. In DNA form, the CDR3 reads TGTGCCAGCAGTGATAGCTCTCAATCGGCCAACGTCCTGACTTTC. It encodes CASSDSSQSANVLTF.

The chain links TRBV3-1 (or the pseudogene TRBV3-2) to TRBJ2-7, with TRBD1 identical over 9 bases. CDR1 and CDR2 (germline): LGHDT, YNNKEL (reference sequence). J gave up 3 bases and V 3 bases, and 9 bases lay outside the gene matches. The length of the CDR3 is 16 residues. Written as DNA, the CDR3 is TGTGCCAGCAGCCAGCCCGGGACAGGGACATTCTACGAGCAGTACTTC. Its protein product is CASSQPGTGTFYEQYF.

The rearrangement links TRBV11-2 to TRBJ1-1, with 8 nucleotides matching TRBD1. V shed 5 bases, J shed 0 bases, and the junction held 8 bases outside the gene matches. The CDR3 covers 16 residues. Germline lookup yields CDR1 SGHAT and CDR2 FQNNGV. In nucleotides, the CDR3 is TGTGCCAGCAGCCAGGGGGCTGCCAGATTGAACACTGAAGCTTTCTTT. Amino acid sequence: CASSQGAARLNTEAFF.

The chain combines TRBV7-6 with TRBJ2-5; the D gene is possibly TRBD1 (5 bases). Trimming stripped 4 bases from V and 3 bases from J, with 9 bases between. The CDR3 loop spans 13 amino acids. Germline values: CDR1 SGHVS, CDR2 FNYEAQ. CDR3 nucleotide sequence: TGTGCCAGCAGCTCAGGGTTGGAAGAGACCCAGTACTTC. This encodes CASSSGLEETQYF.

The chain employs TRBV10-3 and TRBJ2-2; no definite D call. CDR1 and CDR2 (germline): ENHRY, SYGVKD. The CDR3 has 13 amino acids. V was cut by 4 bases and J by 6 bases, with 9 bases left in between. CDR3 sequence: CAISGQEAGELFF. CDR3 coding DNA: TGTGCCATCAGTGGCCAAGAGGCCGGGGAGCTGTTTTTT.

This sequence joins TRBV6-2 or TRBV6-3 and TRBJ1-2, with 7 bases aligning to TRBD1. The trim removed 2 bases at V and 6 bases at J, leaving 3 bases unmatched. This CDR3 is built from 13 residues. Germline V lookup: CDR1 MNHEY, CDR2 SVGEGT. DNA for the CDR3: TGTGCCAGCAGTTACAGAGACAGGGATGGCTACACCTTC. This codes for CASSYRDRDGYTF.

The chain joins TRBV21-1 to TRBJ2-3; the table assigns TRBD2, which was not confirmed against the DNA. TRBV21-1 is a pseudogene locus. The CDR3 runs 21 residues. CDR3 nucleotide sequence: TGTGCCAGCCCGACGAAATCTGACAGGGGACTAGCGGGAGGCCTCACAGATACGCAGTATTTT. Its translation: CASPTKSDRGLAGGLTDTQYF.

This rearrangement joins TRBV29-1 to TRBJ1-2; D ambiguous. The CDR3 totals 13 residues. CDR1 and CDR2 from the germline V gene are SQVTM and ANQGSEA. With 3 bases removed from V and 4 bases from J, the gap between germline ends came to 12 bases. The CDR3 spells CSVDKEAAYGYTF. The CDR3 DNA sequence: TGCAGCGTTGATAAGGAGGCGGCCTATGGCTACACCTTC. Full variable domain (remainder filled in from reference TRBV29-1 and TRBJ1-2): SAVISQKPSRDICQRGTSLTIQCQVDSQVTMMFWYRQQPGQSLTLIATANQGSEATYESGFVIDKFPISRPNLTFSTLTVSNMSPEDSSIYLCSVDKEAAYGYTFGSGTRLTVV.

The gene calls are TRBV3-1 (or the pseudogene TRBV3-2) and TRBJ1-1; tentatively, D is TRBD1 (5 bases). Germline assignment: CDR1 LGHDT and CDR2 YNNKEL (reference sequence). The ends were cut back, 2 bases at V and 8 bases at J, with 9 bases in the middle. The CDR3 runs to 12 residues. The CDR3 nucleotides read TGTGCCAGCAGCCAAAGTGACAGAGAAGCTTTCTTT. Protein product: CASSQSDREAFF.

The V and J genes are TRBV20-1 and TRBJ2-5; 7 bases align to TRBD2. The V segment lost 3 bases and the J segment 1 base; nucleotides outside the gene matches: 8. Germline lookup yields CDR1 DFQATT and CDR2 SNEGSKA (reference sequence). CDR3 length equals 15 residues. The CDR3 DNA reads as TGCAGTGCTAGTTTCACGAGCGGGATCCAAGAGACCCAGTACTTC. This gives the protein CSASFTSGIQETQYF.

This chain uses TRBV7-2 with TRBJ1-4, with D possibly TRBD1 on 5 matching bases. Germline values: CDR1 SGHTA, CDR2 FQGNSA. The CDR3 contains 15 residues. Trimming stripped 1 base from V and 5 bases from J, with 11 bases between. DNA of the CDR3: TGTGCCAGCAGCTTAGGTGGAGGGGAAAATGAAAAACTGTTTTTT. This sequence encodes CASSLGGGENEKLFF.

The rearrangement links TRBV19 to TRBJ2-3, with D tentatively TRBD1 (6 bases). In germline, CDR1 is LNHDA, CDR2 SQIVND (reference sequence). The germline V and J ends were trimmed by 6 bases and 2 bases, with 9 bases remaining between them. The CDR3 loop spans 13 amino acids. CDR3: CASRGGATDTQYF. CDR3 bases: TGTGCCAGTAGAGGGGGAGCCACAGATACGCAGTATTTT.

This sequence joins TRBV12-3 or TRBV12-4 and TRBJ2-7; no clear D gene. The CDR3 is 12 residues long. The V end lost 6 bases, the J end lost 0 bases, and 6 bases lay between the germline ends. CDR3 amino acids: CASSPSSYEQYF. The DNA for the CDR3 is TGTGCCAGCAGCCCTAGCTCCTACGAGCAGTACTTC.

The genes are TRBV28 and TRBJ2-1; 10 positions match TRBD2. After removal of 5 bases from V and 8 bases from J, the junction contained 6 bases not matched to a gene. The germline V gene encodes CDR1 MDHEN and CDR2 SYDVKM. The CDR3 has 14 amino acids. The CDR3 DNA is TGTGCCAGCAGTGGGGCTAGCGGGAGCCATGAGCAGTTCTTC. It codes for CASSGASGSHEQFF.

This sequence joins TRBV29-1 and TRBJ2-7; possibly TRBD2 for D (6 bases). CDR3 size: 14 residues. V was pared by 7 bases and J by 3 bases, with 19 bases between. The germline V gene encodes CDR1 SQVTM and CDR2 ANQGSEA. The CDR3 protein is CSASTSSGGYEQYF. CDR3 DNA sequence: TGCAGCGCCTCGACTTCCTCCGGGGGCTACGAGCAGTACTTC.